Detailed here is one T cell receptor beta chain. These data are taken from a study of OX40 agonist ivuxolimab in advanced cancers. Study overall: Having had anti-PD-1, anti-PD-L1 or anti-CTLA-4 therapy before was allowed, and approximately 40% had some.

Here immunoSEQ multiplex PCR was the method, and the copy in TCRdb shows in-frame clones only, minus some. The sample carries tens of thousands of clones, approximately 80% recorded once. Trimming removed 2 bases from V and 0 bases from J, with 4 bases in between. The CDR3 runs 12 residues. The germline V gene has CDR1 SQVTM and CDR2 ANQGSEA. The receptor's source is an adult with an advanced solid tumor such as melanoma, head and neck, liver or kidney cancer. The chain employs TRBV29-1 and TRBJ1-1; no definite D call. The sample in question was CD4+ or CD8+ T cells sorted from blood, obtained in a trial of the OX40 agonist ivuxolimab. Here the CDR3 reads CSVERMNTEAFF. CDR3 sequence (DNA): TGCAGCGTTGAACGGATGAACACTGAAGCTTTCTTT.